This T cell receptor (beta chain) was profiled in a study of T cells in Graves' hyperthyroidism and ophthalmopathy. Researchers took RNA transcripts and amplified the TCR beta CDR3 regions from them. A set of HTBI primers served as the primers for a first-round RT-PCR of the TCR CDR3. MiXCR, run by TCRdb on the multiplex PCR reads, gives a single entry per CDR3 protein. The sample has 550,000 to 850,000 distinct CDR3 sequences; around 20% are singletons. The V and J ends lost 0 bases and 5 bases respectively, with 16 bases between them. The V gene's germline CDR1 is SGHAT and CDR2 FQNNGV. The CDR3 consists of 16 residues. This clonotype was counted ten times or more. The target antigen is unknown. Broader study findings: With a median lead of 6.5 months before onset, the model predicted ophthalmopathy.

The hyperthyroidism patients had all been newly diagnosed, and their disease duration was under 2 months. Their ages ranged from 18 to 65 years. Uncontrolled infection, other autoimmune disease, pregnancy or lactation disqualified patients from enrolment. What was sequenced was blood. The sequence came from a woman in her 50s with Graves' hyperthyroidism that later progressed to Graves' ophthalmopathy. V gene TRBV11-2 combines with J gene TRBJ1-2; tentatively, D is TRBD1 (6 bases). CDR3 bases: TGTGCCAGCAGCTTAGATCGGGGGCCACCGGGGTATGGCTACACCTTC. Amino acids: CASSLDRGPPGYGYTF. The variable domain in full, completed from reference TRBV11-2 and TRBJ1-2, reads EAGVAQSPRYKIIEKRQSVAFWCNPISGHATLYWYQQILGQGPKLLIQFQNNGVVDDSQLPKDRFSAERLKGVDSTLKIQPAKLEDSAVYLCASSLDRGPPGYGYTFGSGTRLTVV.